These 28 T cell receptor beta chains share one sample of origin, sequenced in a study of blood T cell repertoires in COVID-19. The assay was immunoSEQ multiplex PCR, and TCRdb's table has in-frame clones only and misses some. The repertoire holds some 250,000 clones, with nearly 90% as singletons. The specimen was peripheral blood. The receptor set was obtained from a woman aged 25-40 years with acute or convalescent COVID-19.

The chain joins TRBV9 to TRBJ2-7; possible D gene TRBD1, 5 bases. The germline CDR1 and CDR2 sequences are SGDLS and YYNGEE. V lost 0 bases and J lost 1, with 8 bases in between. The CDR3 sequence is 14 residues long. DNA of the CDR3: TGTGCCAGCAGCGTAGCTCAGGGTTCCTACGAGCAGTACTTC. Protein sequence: CASSVAQGSYEQYF.

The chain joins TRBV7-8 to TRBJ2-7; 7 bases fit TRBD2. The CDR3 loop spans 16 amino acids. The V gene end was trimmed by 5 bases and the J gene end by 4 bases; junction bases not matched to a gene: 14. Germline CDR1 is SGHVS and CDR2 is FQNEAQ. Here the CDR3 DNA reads TGTGCCAGCAGCCCCAGACTAGCCGGAAGCCTATACGAGCAGTACTTC. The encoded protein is CASSPRLAGSLYEQYF.

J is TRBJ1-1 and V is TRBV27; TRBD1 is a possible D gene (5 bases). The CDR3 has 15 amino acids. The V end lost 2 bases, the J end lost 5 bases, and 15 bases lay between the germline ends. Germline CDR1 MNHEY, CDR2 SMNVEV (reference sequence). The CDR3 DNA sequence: TGTGCCAGCAGTTTAACCAGGGATCTAGGAACTGAAGCTTTCTTT. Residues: CASSLTRDLGTEAFF.

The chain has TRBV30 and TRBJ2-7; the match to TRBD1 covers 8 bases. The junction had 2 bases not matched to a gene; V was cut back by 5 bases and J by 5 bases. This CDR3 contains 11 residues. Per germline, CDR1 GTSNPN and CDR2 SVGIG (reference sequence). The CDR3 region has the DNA TGTGCCTGGGCGACAGGGGACGAGCAGTACTTC. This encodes CAWATGDEQYF.

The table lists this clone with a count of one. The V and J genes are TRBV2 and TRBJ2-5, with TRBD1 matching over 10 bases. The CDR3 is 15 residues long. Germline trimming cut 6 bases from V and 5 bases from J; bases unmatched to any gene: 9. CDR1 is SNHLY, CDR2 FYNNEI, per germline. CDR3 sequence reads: CASSAGTGVEETQYF. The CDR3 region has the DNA TGTGCCAGCAGCGCCGGGACAGGGGTCGAGGAGACCCAGTACTTC.

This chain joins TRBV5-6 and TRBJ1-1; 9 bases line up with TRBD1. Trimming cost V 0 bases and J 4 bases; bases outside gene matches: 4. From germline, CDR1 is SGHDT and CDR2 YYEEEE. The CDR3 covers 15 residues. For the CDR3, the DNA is TGTGCCAGCAGCTTGGTGACAGGGGGGACCACTGAAGCTTTCTTT. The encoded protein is CASSLVTGGTTEAFF.

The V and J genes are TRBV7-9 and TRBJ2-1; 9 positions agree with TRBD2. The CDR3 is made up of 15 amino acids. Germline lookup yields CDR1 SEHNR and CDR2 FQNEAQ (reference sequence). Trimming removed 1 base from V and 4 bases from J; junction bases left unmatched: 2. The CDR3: CASSLEAGGYNEQFF. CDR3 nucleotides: TGTGCCAGCAGCTTAGAAGCGGGAGGTTACAATGAGCAGTTCTTC.

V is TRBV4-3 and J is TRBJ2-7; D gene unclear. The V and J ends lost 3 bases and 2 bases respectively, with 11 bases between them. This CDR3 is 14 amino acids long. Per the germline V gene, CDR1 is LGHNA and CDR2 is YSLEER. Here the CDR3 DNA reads TGCGCCAGCAGCCACGAGAAACCCACCTACGAGCAGTACTTC. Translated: CASSHEKPTYEQYF.

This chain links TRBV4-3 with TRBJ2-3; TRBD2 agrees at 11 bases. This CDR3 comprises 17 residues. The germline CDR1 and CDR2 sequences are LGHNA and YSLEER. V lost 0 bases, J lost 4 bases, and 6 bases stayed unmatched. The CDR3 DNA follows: TGCGCCAGCAGCCAAGAAGCCTCACTAGCGGGAGCAGATACGCAGTATTTT. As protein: CASSQEASLAGADTQYF.

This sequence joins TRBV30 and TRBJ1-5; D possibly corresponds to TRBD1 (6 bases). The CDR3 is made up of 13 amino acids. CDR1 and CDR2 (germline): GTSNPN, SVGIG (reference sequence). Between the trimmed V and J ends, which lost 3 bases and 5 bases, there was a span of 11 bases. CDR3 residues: CAWRRGIDQPQHF. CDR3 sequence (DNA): TGTGCCTGGAGAAGGGGGATAGATCAGCCCCAGCATTTT.

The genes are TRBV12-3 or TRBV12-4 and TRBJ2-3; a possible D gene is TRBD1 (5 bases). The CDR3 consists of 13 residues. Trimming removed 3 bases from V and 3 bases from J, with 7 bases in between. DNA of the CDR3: TGTGCCAGCAGTTTCGGACAAACAGATACGCAGTATTTT. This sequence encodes CASSFGQTDTQYF.

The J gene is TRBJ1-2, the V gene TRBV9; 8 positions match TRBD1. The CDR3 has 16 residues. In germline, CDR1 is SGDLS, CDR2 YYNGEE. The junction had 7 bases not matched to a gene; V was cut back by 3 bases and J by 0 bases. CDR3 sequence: CASSGRGRGTNYGYTF. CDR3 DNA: TGTGCCAGCAGCGGCAGGGGGCGGGGAACTAACTATGGCTACACCTTC.

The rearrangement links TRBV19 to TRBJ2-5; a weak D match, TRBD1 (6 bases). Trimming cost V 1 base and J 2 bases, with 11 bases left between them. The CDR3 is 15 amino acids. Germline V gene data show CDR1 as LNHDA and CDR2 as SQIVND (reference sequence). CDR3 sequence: CASSIAGTKQETQYF. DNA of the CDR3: TGTGCCAGTAGTATAGCTGGGACAAAACAAGAGACCCAGTACTTC.

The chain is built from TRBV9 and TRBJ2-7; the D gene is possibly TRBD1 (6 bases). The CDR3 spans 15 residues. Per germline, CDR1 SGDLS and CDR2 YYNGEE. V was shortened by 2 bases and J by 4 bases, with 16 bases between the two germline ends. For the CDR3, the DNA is TGTGCCAGCAGCGTGGGTCAGGGGACCTCGTACGAGCAGTACTTC. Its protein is CASSVGQGTSYEQYF.

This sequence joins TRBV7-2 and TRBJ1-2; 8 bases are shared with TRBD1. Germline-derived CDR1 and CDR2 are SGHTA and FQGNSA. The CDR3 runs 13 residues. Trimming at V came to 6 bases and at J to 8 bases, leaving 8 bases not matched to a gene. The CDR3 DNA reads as TGTGCCAGCAGACAACAGGGGGTAGACGGCTACACCTTC. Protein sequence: CASRQQGVDGYTF.

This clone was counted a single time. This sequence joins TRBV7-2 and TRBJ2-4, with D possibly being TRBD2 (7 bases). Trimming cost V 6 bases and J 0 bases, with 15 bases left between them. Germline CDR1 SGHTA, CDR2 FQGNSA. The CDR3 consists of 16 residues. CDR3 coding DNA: TGTGCCAGCAGGAACCCGGGGGGCCTAGCCAAAAACATTCAGTACTTC. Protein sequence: CASRNPGGLAKNIQYF.

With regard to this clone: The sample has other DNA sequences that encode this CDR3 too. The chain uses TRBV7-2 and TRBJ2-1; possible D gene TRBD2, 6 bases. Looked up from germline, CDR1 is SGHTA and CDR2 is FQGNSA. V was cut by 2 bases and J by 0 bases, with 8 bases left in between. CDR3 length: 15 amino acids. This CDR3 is CASSLLASSYNEQFF. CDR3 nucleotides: TGTGCCAGCAGCTTACTAGCGAGCTCCTACAATGAGCAGTTCTTC.

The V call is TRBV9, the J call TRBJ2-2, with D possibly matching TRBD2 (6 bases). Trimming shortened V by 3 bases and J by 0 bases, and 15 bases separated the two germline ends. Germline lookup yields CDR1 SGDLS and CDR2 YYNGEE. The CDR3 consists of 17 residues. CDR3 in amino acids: CASSGTGGATNTGELFF. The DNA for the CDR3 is TGTGCCAGCAGCGGGACTGGCGGGGCCACGAACACCGGGGAGCTGTTTTTT.

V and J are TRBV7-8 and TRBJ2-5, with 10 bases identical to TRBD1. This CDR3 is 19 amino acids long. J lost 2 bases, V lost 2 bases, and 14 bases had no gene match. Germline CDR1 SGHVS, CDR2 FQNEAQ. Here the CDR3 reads CASSLPQGGTGDYQETQYF. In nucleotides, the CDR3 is TGTGCCAGCAGCTTACCCCAGGGGGGGACAGGGGATTATCAAGAGACCCAGTACTTC.

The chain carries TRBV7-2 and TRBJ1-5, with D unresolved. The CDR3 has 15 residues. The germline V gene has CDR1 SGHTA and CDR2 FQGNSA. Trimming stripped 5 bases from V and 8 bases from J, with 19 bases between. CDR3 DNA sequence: TGTGCCAGCAGCAGCCCGGGCCCGGAGGTGAAGCCCCAGCATTTT. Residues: CASSSPGPEVKPQHF.

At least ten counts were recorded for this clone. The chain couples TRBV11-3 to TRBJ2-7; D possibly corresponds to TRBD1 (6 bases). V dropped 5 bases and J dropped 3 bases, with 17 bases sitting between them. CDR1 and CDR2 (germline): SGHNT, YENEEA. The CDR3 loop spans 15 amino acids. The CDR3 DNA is TGTGCCAGCAGCCTCACTCCCCCACAGGGCTACGAGCAGTACTTC. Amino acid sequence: CASSLTPPQGYEQYF.

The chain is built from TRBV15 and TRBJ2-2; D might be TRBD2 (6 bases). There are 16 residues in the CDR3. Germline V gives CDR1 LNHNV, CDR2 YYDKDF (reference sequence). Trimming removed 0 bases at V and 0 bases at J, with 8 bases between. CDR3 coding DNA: TGTGCCACCAGCAGAGACTCTAGCGCGAACACCGGGGAGCTGTTTTTT. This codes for CATSRDSSANTGELFF.

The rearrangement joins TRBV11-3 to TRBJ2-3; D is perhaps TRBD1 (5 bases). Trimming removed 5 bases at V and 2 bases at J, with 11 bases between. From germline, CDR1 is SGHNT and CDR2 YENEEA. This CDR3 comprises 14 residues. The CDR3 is CASSTDTNTDTQYF. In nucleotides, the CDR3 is TGTGCCAGCAGCACGGACACGAACACAGATACGCAGTATTTT.

The CDR3 nucleotides read TGCGCCAGCAGCTTGGATGGACTAGCCCCGGCCGGGGAGCTGTTTTTT. Protein: CASSLDGLAPAGELFF. The chain links TRBV5-1 to TRBJ2-2, with 8 bases lining up with TRBD2. The CDR3 has 16 residues. Germline V lookup: CDR1 SGHRS, CDR2 YFSETQ. The V segment lost 0 bases and the J segment 6 bases; nucleotides outside the gene matches: 7.

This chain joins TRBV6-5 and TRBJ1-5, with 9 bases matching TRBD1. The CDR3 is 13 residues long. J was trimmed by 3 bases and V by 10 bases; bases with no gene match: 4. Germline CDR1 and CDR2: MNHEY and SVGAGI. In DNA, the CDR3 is TGTGCCATATCACAGGGGGCCAATCAGCCCCAGCATTTT. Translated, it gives CAISQGANQPQHF.

The CDR3 here is CASSLGSGGSSYEQYF. The CDR3 DNA follows: TGTGCCAGCAGCTTAGGTAGCGGGGGCAGCTCCTACGAGCAGTACTTC. V is TRBV7-9 and J is TRBJ2-7, with 9 bases matching TRBD2. This CDR3 region has 16 residues. Losses at the gene ends were 1 base for V and 0 bases for J; bases not matched to a gene: 4. Per the germline V gene, CDR1 is SEHNR and CDR2 is FQNEAQ (reference sequence). Full variable domain (missing parts from reference TRBV7-9 and TRBJ2-7): DTGVSQNPRHKITKRGQNVTFRCDPISEHNRLYWYRQTLGQGPEFLTYFQNEAQLEKSRLLSDRFSAERPKGSFSTLEIQRTEQGDSAMYLCASSLGSGGSSYEQYFGPGTRLTVT.

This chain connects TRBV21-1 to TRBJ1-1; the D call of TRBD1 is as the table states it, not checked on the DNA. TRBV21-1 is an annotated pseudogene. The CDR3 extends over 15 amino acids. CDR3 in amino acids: CASSGHGTGSTEAFF. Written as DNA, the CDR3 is TGTGCCAGCAGCGGACACGGGACAGGAAGCACTGAAGCTTTCTTT.

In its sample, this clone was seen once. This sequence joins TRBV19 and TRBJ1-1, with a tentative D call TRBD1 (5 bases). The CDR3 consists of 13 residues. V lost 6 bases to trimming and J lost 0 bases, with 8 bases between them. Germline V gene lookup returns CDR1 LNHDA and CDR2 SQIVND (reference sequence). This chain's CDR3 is CASSIQVNTEAFF. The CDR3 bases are TGTGCCAGTAGCATACAGGTGAACACTGAAGCTTTCTTT.